This entry lists 22 T cell receptor beta chains sequenced from one sample in a study of cytomegalovirus exposure and HLA in healthy donors. Generated by immunoSEQ multiplex PCR, the TCRdb table keeps only in-frame clones and is missing some. There are around 70,000 clones in the sample; 94% occur only once, and approximately 1.5% lies in the top ten. The specimen sequenced was PBMCs. Receptor source: a man between 18 and 29 years old in good health and CMV-seropositive.

This chain uses TRBV7-6 with TRBJ2-3; 7 bases line up with TRBD1. Losses at the gene ends were 1 base for V and 1 base for J; bases not matched to a gene: 11. Germline loops: CDR1 SGHVS, CDR2 FNYEAQ. This CDR3 has 18 amino acids. CDR3 in amino acids: CASSLGKTYRGGTDTQYF. The DNA of the CDR3 is TGTGCCAGCAGCTTAGGCAAAACCTACAGGGGAGGCACAGATACGCAGTATTTT.

This clone has only a few counts. The chain has TRBV27 and TRBJ2-3; TRBD2 aligns across 10 bases. From germline, CDR1 is MNHEY and CDR2 SMNVEV (reference sequence). CDR3 size: 17 residues. With 2 bases clipped from V and 0 bases from J, the junction kept 5 bases outside the gene matches. CDR3 DNA: TGTGCCAGCAGTTTAAGTAGCGGGGGGCTTAGCACAGATACGCAGTATTTT. It translates to CASSLSSGGLSTDTQYF.

The V gene is TRBV11-2, the J gene TRBJ2-1; 11 bases map to TRBD2. CDR1 SGHAT and CDR2 FQNNGV come from the germline V gene. The V gene end was trimmed by 0 bases and the J gene end by 4 bases; junction bases not matched to a gene: 2. CDR3 length: 16 residues. Written as DNA, the CDR3 is TGTGCCAGCAGCTTAGAAACTAGCGGGAGTTACAATGAGCAGTTCTTC. It encodes CASSLETSGSYNEQFF.

The chain couples TRBV30 to TRBJ2-5; 12 nucleotides agree with TRBD1. V lost 2 bases, J lost 4 bases, and 5 bases stayed unmatched. Germline V gene lookup returns CDR1 GTSNPN and CDR2 SVGIG (reference sequence). The CDR3 sequence is 15 residues long. CDR3: CAWSMGQGAGETQYF. The CDR3 DNA sequence: TGTGCCTGGAGTATGGGACAGGGGGCGGGAGAGACCCAGTACTTC.

This clone has just a few counts. CDR3 DNA sequence: TGTGCCAGTAGTATATTGCAGGGTGCCGGGGAGCTGTTTTTT. Protein product: CASSILQGAGELFF. This chain uses TRBV19 with TRBJ2-2; TRBD1 is a possible D gene (5 bases). This CDR3 comprises 14 residues. V was shortened by 2 bases and J by 6 bases, with 10 bases between the two germline ends. Per germline, CDR1 LNHDA and CDR2 SQIVND (reference sequence).

This clone was detected only once. The chain uses TRBV4-1 and TRBJ1-1; 9 nucleotides match TRBD1. J gave up 11 bases and V 3 bases, and 7 bases lay outside the gene matches. The CDR3 spans 13 residues. Looked up from germline, CDR1 is MGHRA and CDR2 is YSYEKL. CDR3 in amino acids: CASSQGQGIIAFF. The CDR3 nucleotides read TGCGCCAGCAGCCAGGGACAGGGAATTATTGCTTTCTTT.

This chain joins TRBV5-1 and TRBJ2-1; TRBD2 is a possible D gene (6 bases). Per germline, CDR1 SGHRS and CDR2 YFSETQ. This CDR3 has 15 residues. The V gene lost 1 base and the J gene lost 4 bases, with 12 bases spanning the gap. The CDR3 DNA sequence: TGCGCCAGCAGCTTGACCAGCGGGTCTTACAATGAGCAGTTCTTC. It translates to CASSLTSGSYNEQFF. Variable domain in full (rest from reference TRBV5-1 and TRBJ2-1): KAGVTQTPRYLIKTRGQQVTLSCSPISGHRSVSWYQQTPGQGLQFLFEYFSETQRNKGNFPGRFSGRQFSNSRSEMNVSTLELGDSALYLCASSLTSGSYNEQFFGPGTRLTVL.

The J gene is TRBJ2-1, the V gene TRBV28; 9 bases match TRBD2. CDR1 MDHEN and CDR2 SYDVKM come from the germline V gene. The CDR3 runs to 16 residues. V lost 5 bases, J lost 0 bases, and 5 bases stayed unmatched. CDR3: CASSQFSGSSYNEQFF. The CDR3 DNA reads TGTGCCAGCAGTCAATTTAGCGGGAGCTCCTACAATGAGCAGTTCTTC.

The rearrangement links TRBV29-1 to TRBJ1-2; the match to TRBD1 covers 9 bases. The V gene's germline CDR1 is SQVTM and CDR2 ANQGSEA. This CDR3 comprises 11 residues. J gave up 7 bases and V 4 bases, and 1 base lay outside the gene matches. The CDR3 coding sequence is TGCAGCGTTGGGGACAGGGCTGGCTACACCTTC. The encoded protein is CSVGDRAGYTF.

This clone was observed once. The genes are TRBV19 and TRBJ2-1; 9 bases are a match to TRBD2. Looked up from germline, CDR1 is LNHDA and CDR2 is SQIVND (reference sequence). CDR3 length: 15 residues. The J segment lost 9 bases and the V segment lost 11 bases, leaving 17 bases of the junction unmatched. The CDR3 spells CAVSGSSSGTVEQFF. The CDR3 DNA follows: TGTGCCGTCTCGGGTTCGTCTAGCGGGACCGTTGAGCAGTTCTTC.

The rearrangement joins TRBV27 to TRBJ2-7; 7 bases map to TRBD2. CDR1 MNHEY and CDR2 SMNVEV come from the germline V gene (reference sequence). The J segment lost 4 bases and the V segment lost 3 bases, leaving 6 bases of the junction unmatched. There are 14 residues in the CDR3. The CDR3, as DNA: TGTGCCAGCAGTTTGAGAGCGGGGACGTACGAGCAGTACTTC. Translation: CASSLRAGTYEQYF.

The chain uses TRBV10-3 and TRBJ2-3; 10 nucleotides line up with TRBD2. Trimming took 6 bases from V and 4 from J; bases not matched to a gene: 13. CDR1 and CDR2 (germline): ENHRY, SYGVKD. The CDR3 spans 17 residues. CDR3 sequence reads: CAIRTEQREGIPDTQYF. In DNA, the CDR3 is TGTGCCATCAGGACCGAGCAGCGGGAGGGTATTCCAGATACGCAGTATTTT.

J is TRBJ2-7 and V is TRBV7-3, with TRBD1 matching over 7 bases. Germline V gives CDR1 SGHTA, CDR2 FQGTGA. V lost 5 bases and J lost 6; bases outside the gene matches: 7. This CDR3 is 13 amino acids long. CDR3 sequence (DNA): TGTGCCAGCAGCATGGACAGGTGGGGCGAGCAGTACTTC. Translated, it gives CASSMDRWGEQYF.

J is TRBJ2-1 and V is TRBV30, with no clear D. CDR1 is GTSNPN and CDR2 is SVGIG in the germline V gene (reference sequence). V shed 7 bases and J shed 8 bases, with 15 bases lying between them. The CDR3 sequence is 12 residues long. CDR3 bases: TGTGCCTCCCTCTCCCCTGAGGATGAGCAGTTCTTC. Protein: CASLSPEDEQFF.

The J gene is TRBJ2-5, the V gene TRBV11-3; TRBD1 matches 8 bases. The J segment lost 8 bases and the V segment lost 1 base, leaving 6 bases of the junction unmatched. The CDR3 runs 14 residues. Per germline, CDR1 SGHNT and CDR2 YENEEA. This CDR3 is CASSLGTGTITQYF. The CDR3 DNA is TGTGCCAGCAGCTTAGGGACAGGGACGATCACCCAGTACTTC.

The rearrangement uses TRBV6-1 and TRBJ2-2; weak D call: TRBD2 (6 bases). Germline V gene lookup returns CDR1 MNHNS and CDR2 SASEGT. V was clipped by 3 bases and J by 1 base, with 9 bases between them. The CDR3 is 15 amino acids. This CDR3 is CASSEGSGNTGELFF. CDR3 sequence (DNA): TGTGCCAGCAGTGAGGGTAGCGGGAACACCGGGGAGCTGTTTTTT.

The chain carries TRBV7-3 and TRBJ2-3; TRBD2 agrees at 8 bases. Trimming removed 2 bases from V and 2 bases from J; junction bases left unmatched: 9. Looked up from germline, CDR1 is SGHTA and CDR2 is FQGTGA. This CDR3 contains 17 residues. The CDR3 spells CASSLRPSGYLTDTQYF. The CDR3 region has the DNA TGTGCCAGCAGCTTACGGCCTAGCGGGTACCTCACAGATACGCAGTATTTT.

The CDR3 reads CASSEDAGGPSGYTF. The CDR3 coding sequence is TGTGCCAGCAGTGAAGACGCAGGGGGCCCGTCGGGCTACACCTTC. This chain connects TRBV6-1 to TRBJ1-2, with TRBD1 matching over 8 bases. The V segment lost 1 base and the J segment 8 bases; nucleotides outside the gene matches: 9. CDR1 is MNHNS and CDR2 is SASEGT in the germline V gene. The CDR3 covers 15 residues.

This chain links TRBV5-1 with TRBJ1-1, with 9 bases lining up with TRBD1. From germline, CDR1 is SGHRS and CDR2 YFSETQ. The ends lost 4 bases at V and 1 base at J; junction bases unmatched: 2. This CDR3 is built from 14 residues. The CDR3 bases are TGCGCCAGCAGCCCGGGACAGGGGAACACTGAAGCTTTCTTT. It specifies CASSPGQGNTEAFF. Full variable domain (missing parts from reference TRBV5-1 and TRBJ1-1): KAGVTQTPRYLIKTRGQQVTLSCSPISGHRSVSWYQQTPGQGLQFLFEYFSETQRNKGNFPGRFSGRQFSNSRSEMNVSTLELGDSALYLCASSPGQGNTEAFFGQGTRLTVV.

The chain has TRBV28 and TRBJ2-3; 9 positions agree with TRBD2. With 7 bases clipped from V and 7 bases from J, the junction kept 12 bases outside the gene matches. Germline V gene data show CDR1 as MDHEN and CDR2 as SYDVKM. The CDR3 has 15 amino acids. For the CDR3, the DNA is TGTGCCAGCACCTCACGGGGGACTAGCTCCTATACGCAGTATTTT. Residues: CASTSRGTSSYTQYF.

This sequence joins TRBV5-4 and TRBJ1-5; D not certain. The germline V gene encodes CDR1 SGHNT and CDR2 YYREEE (reference sequence). Trimming cost V 2 bases and J 6 bases, with 6 bases left between them. This CDR3 contains 12 residues. CDR3 loop: CASSFGGQPQHF. Here the CDR3 DNA reads TGTGCCAGCAGCTTCGGTGGTCAGCCCCAGCATTTT.

The chain links TRBV7-9 to TRBJ2-2, with D possibly matching TRBD2 (5 bases). This CDR3 is built from 16 residues. V was trimmed by 5 bases and J by 4 bases, leaving 17 bases between them. Germline V gives CDR1 SEHNR, CDR2 FQNEAQ (reference sequence). CDR3 amino acids: CASSTSGGGFTGELFF. The CDR3 bases are TGTGCCAGCAGCACGAGTGGCGGAGGATTCACCGGGGAGCTGTTTTTT.